This TCR beta chain was sequenced in a study of cytomegalovirus exposure and HLA in healthy donors. For the study at large: An earlier analysis identified more than 90 million unique TCR beta sequences in 150 million to 200 million T cells. Study-wide results and caveats: A later analysis by the authors found several of the most significant clusters apparently linked to common viral pathogens.

In regard to this clone: What it recognizes is unknown.

Primers included in the PCR were 60 Vbeta and 13 Jbeta primers. Authors' methods: Approximately 11 million shared chains were among the roughly 80 million unique TCR beta chains that a later analysis counted. Profiling relied on immunoSEQ multiplex PCR, and the TCRdb table lists in-frame clones only, not all of them. Clone size and the V and J calls come from that table; the DNA yielded D and trimming. The data contain about 130,000 clones, approximately 8.7% of them seen just once; the ten biggest clones take up about 5.5%. The specimen sequenced was PBMCs. This clonotype was sampled from a man aged 40-49 years in good health and CMV-seronegative.

CDR3 coding DNA: TGTGCCAGCAGTCCACATGGACTAGCGGCCGGGGAGCTGTTTTTT. Protein product: CASSPHGLAAGELFF. The chain combines TRBV6-6 with TRBJ2-2; 10 bases agree with TRBD2. Trimming took 5 bases from V and 6 from J; bases not matched to a gene: 6. Germline-derived CDR1 and CDR2 are MNHNY and SVGAGI (reference sequence). The CDR3 is 15 residues long.